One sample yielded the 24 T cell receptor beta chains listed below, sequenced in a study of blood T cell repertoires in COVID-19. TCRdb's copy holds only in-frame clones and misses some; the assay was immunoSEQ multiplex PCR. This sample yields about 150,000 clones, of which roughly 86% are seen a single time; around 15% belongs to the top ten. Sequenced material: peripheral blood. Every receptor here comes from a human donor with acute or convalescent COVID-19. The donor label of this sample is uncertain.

The CDR3 here is CASSRDLQETQYF. CDR3 sequence (DNA): TGTGCCAGCAGTCGGGACTTACAAGAGACCCAGTACTTC. This chain links TRBV11-3 with TRBJ2-5, with D maybe TRBD2 (6 bases). V was cut by 6 bases and J by 2 bases, with 10 bases left in between. The CDR3 sequence is 13 residues long. The germline CDR1 and CDR2 sequences are SGHNT and YENEEA.

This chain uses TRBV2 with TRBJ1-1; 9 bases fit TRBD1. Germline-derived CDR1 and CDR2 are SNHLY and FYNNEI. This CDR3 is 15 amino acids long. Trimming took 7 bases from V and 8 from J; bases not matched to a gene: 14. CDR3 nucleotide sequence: TGTGCCAGCAAGGAGGACAGGGGATCCGCGCGAGAAGCTTTCTTT. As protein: CASKEDRGSAREAFF.

The CDR3 DNA is TGCGCCAGCAGCACCGGGACTAGCGGGGGGGCGACAATGCACAATGAGCAGTTCTTC. As protein: CASSTGTSGGATMHNEQFF. The chain employs TRBV5-1 and TRBJ2-1; 16 bases align to TRBD2. The J segment lost 5 bases and the V segment lost 4 bases, leaving 12 bases of the junction unmatched. Germline CDR1 reads SGHRS; CDR2 reads YFSETQ. The CDR3 is 19 amino acids. The variable domain in full, with the rest retrieved from reference TRBV5-1 and TRBJ2-1, is KAGVTQTPRYLIKTRGQQVTLSCSPISGHRSVSWYQQTPGQGLQFLFEYFSETQRNKGNFPGRFSGRQFSNSRSEMNVSTLELGDSALYLCASSTGTSGGATMHNEQFFGPGTRLTVL.

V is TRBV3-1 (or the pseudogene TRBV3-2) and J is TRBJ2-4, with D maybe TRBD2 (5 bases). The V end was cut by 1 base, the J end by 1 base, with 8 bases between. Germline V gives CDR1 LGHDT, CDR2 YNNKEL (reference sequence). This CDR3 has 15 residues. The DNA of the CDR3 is TGTGCCAGCAGCCAAGGTTGGGAGGCCAAAAACATTCAGTACTTC. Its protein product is CASSQGWEAKNIQYF.

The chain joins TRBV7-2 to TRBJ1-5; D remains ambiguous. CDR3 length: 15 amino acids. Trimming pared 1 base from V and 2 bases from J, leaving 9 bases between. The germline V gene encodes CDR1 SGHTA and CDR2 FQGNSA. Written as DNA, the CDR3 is TGTGCCAGCAGCTTAGGAGCGCGAGGCAATCAGCCCCAGCATTTT. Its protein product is CASSLGARGNQPQHF.

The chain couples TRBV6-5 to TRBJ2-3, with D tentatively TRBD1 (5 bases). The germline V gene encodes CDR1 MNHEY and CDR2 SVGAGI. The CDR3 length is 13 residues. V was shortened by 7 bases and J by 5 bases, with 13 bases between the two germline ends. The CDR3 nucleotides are TGTGCCAGCACCCGAGACAGAAGAGATACGCAGTATTTT. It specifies CASTRDRRDTQYF.

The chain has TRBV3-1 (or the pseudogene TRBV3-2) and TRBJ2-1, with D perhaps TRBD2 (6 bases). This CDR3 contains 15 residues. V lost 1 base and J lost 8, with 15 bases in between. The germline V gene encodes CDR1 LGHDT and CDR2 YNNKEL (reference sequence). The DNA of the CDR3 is TGTGCCAGCAGCCAAGGGGGACTTCTTACGGATGAGCAGTTCTTC. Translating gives CASSQGGLLTDEQFF.

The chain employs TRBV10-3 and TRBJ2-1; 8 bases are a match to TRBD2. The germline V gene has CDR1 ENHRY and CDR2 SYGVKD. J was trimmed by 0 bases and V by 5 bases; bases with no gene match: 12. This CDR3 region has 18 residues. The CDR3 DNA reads TGTGCCATCAGTAGACAAGTGAGGAGCGGGGGCTCCTACAATGAGCAGTTCTTC. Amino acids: CAISRQVRSGGSYNEQFF.

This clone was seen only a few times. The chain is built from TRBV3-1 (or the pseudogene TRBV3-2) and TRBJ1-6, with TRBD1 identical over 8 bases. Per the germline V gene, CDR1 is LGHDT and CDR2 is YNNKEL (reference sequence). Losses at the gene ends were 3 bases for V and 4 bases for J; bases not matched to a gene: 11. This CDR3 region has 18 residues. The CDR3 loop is CASSHRPRRGPYNSPLHF. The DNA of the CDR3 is TGTGCCAGCAGCCATCGACCCCGCAGGGGGCCTTATAATTCACCCCTCCACTTT.

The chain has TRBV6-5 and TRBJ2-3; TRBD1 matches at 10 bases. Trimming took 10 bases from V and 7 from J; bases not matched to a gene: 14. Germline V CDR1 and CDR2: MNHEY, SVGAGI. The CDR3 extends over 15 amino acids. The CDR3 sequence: CANEIPGTGDNTQYF. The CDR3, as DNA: TGTGCCAACGAGATACCCGGGACAGGGGATAATACGCAGTATTTT.

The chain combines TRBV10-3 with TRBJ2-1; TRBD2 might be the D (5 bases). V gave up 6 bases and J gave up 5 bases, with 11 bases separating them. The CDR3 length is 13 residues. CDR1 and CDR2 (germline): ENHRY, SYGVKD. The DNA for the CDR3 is TGTGCCATCAGCCGGGATGAAAACAATGAGCAGTTCTTC. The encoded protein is CAISRDENNEQFF.

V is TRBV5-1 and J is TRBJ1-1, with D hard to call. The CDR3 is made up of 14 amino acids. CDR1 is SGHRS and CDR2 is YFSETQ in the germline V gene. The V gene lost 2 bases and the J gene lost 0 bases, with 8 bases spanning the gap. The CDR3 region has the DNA TGCGCCAGCAGCTTATGGCGGATGAACACTGAAGCTTTCTTT. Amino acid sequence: CASSLWRMNTEAFF.

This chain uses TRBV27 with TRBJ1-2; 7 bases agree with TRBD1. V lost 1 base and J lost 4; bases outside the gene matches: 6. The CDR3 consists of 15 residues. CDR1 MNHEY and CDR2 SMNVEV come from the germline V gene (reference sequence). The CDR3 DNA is TGTGCCAGCAGTTTATATGGCAGGGGGACCTATGGCTACACCTTC. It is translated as CASSLYGRGTYGYTF.

CDR3 nucleotide sequence: TGTGCCAGCAGCCAAGACTGGGGACACTCCTACGAGCAGTACTTC. It is translated as CASSQDWGHSYEQYF. The gene calls are TRBV3-1 (or the pseudogene TRBV3-2) and TRBJ2-7; possibly TRBD1 for D (6 bases). From germline, CDR1 is LGHDT and CDR2 YNNKEL (reference sequence). Trimming took 0 bases from V and 0 from J, leaving 9 bases between them. This CDR3 contains 15 residues.

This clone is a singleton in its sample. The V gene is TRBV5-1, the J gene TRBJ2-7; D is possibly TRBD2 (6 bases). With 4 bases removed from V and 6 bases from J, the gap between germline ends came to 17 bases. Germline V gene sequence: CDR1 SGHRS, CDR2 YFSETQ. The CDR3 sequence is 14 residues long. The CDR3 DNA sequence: TGCGCCAGCAGCCGCCTTACCGGGGGAGTCGAGCAGTACTTC. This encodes CASSRLTGGVEQYF.

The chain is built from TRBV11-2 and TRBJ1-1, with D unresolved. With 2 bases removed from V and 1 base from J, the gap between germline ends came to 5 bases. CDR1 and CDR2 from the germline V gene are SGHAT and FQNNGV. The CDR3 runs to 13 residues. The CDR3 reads CASSLRQNTEAFF. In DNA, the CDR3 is TGTGCCAGCAGCTTAAGACAGAACACTGAAGCTTTCTTT.

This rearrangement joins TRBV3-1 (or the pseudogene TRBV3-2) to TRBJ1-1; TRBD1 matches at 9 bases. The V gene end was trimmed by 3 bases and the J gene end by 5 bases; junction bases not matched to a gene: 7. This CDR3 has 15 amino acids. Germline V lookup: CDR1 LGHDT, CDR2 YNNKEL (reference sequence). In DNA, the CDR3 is TGTGCCAGCAGCCAGAGACAGGGGGTATTTACTGAAGCTTTCTTT. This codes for CASSQRQGVFTEAFF.

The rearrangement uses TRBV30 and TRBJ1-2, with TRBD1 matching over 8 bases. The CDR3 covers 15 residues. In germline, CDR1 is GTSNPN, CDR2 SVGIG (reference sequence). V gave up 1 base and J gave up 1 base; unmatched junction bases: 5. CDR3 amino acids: CAWSGTGSLNYGYTF. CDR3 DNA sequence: TGTGCCTGGAGTGGGACAGGGAGTCTTAACTATGGCTACACCTTC.

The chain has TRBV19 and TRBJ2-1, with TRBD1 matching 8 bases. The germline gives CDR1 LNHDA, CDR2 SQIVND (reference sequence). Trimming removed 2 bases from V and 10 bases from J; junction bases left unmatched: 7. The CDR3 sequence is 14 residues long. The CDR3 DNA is TGTGCCAGTAGTATAACAGGGGGTACTTACGAGCAGTTCTTC. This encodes CASSITGGTYEQFF.

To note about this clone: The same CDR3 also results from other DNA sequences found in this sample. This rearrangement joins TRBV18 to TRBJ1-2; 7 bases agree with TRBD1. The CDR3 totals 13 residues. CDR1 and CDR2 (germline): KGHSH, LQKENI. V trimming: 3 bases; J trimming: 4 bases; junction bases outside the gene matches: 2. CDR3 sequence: CASSPRDSYGYTF. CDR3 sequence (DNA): TGTGCCAGCTCACCTCGGGACAGCTATGGCTACACCTTC.

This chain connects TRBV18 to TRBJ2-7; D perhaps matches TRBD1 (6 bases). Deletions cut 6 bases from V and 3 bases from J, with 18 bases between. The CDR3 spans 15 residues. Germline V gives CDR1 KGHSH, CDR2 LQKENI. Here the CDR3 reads CASSPTGQYLYEQYF. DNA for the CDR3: TGTGCCAGCTCGCCGACCGGACAGTATCTCTACGAGCAGTACTTC.

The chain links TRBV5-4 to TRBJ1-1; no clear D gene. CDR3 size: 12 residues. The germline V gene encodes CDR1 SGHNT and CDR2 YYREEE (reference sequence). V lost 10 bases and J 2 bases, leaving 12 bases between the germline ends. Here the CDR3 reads CACGRVNTEAFF. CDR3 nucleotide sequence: TGTGCCTGCGGTCGGGTAAACACTGAAGCTTTCTTT. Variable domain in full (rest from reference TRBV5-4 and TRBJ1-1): ETGVTQSPTHLIKTRGQQVTLRCSSQSGHNTVSWYQQALGQGPQFIFQYYREEENGRGNFPPRFSGLQFPNYSSELNVNALELDDSALYLCACGRVNTEAFFGQGTRLTVV.

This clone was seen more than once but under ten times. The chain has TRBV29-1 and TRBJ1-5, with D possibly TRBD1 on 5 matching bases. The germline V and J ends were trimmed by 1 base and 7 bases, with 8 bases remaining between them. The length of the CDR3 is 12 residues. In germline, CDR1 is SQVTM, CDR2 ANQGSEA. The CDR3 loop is CSVEVKGQPQHF. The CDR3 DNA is TGCAGCGTTGAAGTTAAGGGGCAGCCCCAGCATTTT.

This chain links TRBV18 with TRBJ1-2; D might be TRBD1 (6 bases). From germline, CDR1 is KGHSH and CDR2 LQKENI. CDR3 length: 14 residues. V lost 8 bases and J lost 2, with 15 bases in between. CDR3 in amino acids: CASAQQGSNYGYTF. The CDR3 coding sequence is TGTGCCAGCGCACAACAGGGTTCAAACTATGGCTACACCTTC.